This T cell receptor (beta chain) originates from a study of technical replicates of blood from a handful of donors. Sequencing used immunoSEQ multiplex PCR; TCRdb keeps in-frame clones, though not all of them. This sample has about 59,000 clones, with 93% found just once. V was shortened by 0 bases and J by 5 bases, with 14 bases between the two germline ends. This CDR3 comprises 15 residues. Germline lookup yields CDR1 SGHNT and CDR2 YYREEE (reference sequence). Only one count was recorded for this clone. The sequencing input was PBMCs. The chain joins TRBV5-4 to TRBJ2-5, with D possibly matching TRBD1 (5 bases). The origin of this receptor is a human donor in good health. Some clones in this sample may be carry-over from other donors' samples. This CDR3 reads CASSLGARVGETQYF. CDR3 nucleotide sequence: TGTGCCAGCAGCTTGGGTGCCAGGGTGGGGGAGACCCAGTACTTC.